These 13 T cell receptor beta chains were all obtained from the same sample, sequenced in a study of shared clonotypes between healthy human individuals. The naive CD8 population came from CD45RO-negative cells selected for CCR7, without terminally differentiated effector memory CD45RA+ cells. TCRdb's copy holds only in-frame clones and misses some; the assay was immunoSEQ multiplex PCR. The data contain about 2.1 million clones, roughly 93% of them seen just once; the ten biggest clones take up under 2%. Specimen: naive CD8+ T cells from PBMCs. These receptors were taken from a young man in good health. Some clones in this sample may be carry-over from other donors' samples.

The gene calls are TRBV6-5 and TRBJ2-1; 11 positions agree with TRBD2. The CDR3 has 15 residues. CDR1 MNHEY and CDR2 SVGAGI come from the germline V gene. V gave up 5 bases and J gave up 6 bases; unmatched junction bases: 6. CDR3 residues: CASSILAGALNEQFF. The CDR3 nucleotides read TGTGCCAGCAGTATACTAGCGGGAGCTCTCAATGAGCAGTTCTTC.

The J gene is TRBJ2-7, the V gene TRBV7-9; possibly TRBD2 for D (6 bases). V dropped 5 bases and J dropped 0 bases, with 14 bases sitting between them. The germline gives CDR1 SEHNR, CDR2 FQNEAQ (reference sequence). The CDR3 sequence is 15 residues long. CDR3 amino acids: CASSPGTFRSYEQYF. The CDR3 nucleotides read TGTGCCAGCAGCCCCGGGACTTTCCGCTCCTACGAGCAGTACTTC.

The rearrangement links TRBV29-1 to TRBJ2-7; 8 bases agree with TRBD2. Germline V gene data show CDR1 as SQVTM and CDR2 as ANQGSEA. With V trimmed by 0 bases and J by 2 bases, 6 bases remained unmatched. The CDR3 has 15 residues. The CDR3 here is CSVEDSSGPTYEQYF. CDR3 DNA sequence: TGCAGCGTTGAAGATTCTAGCGGGCCTACCTACGAGCAGTACTTC.

The CDR3: CASSLERQYEKLFF. The CDR3 nucleotides read TGTGCCAGCAGCTTGGAACGGCAGTATGAAAAACTGTTTTTT. J is TRBJ1-4 and V is TRBV5-5; D is unresolved. The CDR3 sequence is 14 residues long. The V end lost 0 bases, the J end lost 6 bases, and 9 bases lay between the germline ends. Germline-derived CDR1 and CDR2 are SGHKS and YYEKEE (reference sequence).

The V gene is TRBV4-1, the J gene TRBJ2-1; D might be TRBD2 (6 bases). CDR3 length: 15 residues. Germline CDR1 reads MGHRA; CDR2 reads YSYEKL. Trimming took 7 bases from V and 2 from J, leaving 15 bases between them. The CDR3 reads CASTTSTGAYNEQFF. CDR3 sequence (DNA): TGCGCCAGCACCACATCCACGGGAGCCTACAATGAGCAGTTCTTC.

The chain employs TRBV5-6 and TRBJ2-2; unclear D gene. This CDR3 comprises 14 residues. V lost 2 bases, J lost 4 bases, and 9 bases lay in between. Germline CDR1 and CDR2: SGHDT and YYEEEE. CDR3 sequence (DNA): TGTGCCAGCAGCTTCCTGTGGGGCACCGGGGAGCTGTTTTTT. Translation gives CASSFLWGTGELFF. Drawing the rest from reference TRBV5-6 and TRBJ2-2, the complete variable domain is DAGVTQSPTHLIKTRGQQVTLRCSPKSGHDTVSWYQQALGQGPQFIFQYYEEEERQRGNFPDRFSGHQFPNYSSELNVNALLLGDSALYLCASSFLWGTGELFFGEGSRLTVL.

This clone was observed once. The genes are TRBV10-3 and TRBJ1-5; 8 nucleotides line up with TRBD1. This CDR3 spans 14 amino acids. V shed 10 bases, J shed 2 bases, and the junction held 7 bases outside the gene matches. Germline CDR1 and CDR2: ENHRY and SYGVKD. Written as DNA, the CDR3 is TGTGCCACCGATACGGGACAGGGCAATCAGCCCCAGCATTTT. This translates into CATDTGQGNQPQHF.

The CDR3 here is CASSPTRKADTQYF. CDR3 in DNA: TGCGCCAGCAGCCCTACGAGGAAGGCGGATACGCAGTATTTT. V is TRBV5-1 and J is TRBJ2-3; no reliable D call. The CDR3 sequence is 14 residues long. The V gene's germline CDR1 is SGHRS and CDR2 YFSETQ. Trimming cost V 4 bases and J 6 bases, with 15 bases left between them.

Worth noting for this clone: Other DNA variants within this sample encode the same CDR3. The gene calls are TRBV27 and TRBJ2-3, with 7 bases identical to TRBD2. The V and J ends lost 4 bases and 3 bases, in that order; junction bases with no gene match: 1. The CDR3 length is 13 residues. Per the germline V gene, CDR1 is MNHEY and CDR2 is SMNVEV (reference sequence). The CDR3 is CASSSGGTDTQYF. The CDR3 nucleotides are TGTGCCAGCAGTTCCGGGGGGACAGATACGCAGTATTTT.

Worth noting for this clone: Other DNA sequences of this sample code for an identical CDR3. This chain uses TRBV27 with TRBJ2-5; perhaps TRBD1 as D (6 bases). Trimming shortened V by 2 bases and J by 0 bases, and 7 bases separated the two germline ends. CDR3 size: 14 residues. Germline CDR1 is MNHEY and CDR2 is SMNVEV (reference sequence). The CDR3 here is CASSLRGYQETQYF. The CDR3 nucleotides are TGTGCCAGCAGTTTAAGGGGGTACCAAGAGACCCAGTACTTC.

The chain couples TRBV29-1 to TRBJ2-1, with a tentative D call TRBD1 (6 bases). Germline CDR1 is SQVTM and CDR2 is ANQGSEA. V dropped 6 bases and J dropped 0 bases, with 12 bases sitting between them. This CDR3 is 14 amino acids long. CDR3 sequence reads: CSVVDRSSYNEQFF. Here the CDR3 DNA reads TGCAGCGTCGTTGACAGGAGCTCCTACAATGAGCAGTTCTTC.

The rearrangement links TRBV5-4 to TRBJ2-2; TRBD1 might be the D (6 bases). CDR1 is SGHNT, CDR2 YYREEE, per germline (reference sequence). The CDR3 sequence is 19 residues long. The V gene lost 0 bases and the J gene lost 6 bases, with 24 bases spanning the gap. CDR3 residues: CASSLGTADSRVNAGELFF. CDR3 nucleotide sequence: TGTGCCAGCAGCTTGGGGACTGCGGACAGCCGGGTTAACGCCGGGGAGCTGTTTTTT.

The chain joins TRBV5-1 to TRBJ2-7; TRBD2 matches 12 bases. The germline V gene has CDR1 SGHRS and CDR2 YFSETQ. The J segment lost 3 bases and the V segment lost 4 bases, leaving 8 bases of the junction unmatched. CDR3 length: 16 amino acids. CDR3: CASSLRTSGAHYEQYF. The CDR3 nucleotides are TGCGCCAGCAGCCTGAGGACTAGCGGGGCCCACTACGAGCAGTACTTC.